Given below is one T cell receptor (beta chain) in context. Generated by immunoSEQ multiplex PCR, the TCRdb table keeps only in-frame clones and is missing some. Among around 130,000 clones listed, less than 95% were seen once. These data belong to a study of control samples from healthy donors and cancer patients. The V end was cut by 4 bases, the J end by 0 bases, with 13 bases between. This CDR3 comprises 16 residues. Germline values: CDR1 SGHRS, CDR2 YFSETQ. The clonotype comes from a man aged 25-45 years in good health. What was sequenced was blood. The rearrangement links TRBV5-1 to TRBJ1-4; tentative D call: TRBD1 (5 bases). Here the CDR3 DNA reads TGCGCCAGCAGCCAGGGAAGGGCTGCAACTAATGAAAAACTGTTTTTT. Translation: CASSQGRAATNEKLFF.